A single sample gave rise to the 19 T cell receptor beta chains below, sequenced in a study of blood T cell repertoires in COVID-19. Only in-frame clones appear in the TCRdb table, and some are missing; sequencing was by immunoSEQ multiplex PCR. The sample yields some 58,000 clones, roughly 79% seen once. The sequenced sample was peripheral blood. The receptors were gathered from a human donor in a cohort sampled during active COVID-19.

This clone was picked up a small number of times. This rearrangement joins TRBV28 to TRBJ1-1; the match to TRBD1 covers 7 bases. Trimming took 6 bases from V and 4 from J; bases not matched to a gene: 8. CDR1 MDHEN and CDR2 SYDVKM come from the germline V gene. The CDR3 has 14 amino acids. CDR3 DNA sequence: TGTGCCAGCAGCCCGGCGCAGGGGGGCACTGAAGCTTTCTTT. Translation gives CASSPAQGGTEAFF.

This chain connects TRBV3-1 (or the pseudogene TRBV3-2) to TRBJ1-2; TRBD1 agrees at 7 bases. This CDR3 region has 16 residues. Germline V CDR1 and CDR2: LGHDT, YNNKEL (reference sequence). V trimming: 2 bases; J trimming: 5 bases; junction bases outside the gene matches: 11. The CDR3 spells CASSQTPQDRSYGYTF. In DNA form, the CDR3 reads TGTGCCAGCAGCCAAACCCCACAGGACAGGTCATATGGCTACACCTTC.

This rearrangement joins TRBV12-3 or TRBV12-4 to TRBJ2-5; maybe TRBD2 (5 bases). CDR3 length equals 10 residues. The germline V and J ends were trimmed by 8 bases and 5 bases, with 6 bases remaining between them. CDR3 sequence: CASGEETQYF. The CDR3 coding sequence is TGTGCCAGCGGGGAGGAGACCCAGTACTTC.

The chain links TRBV12-5 to TRBJ1-5, with D possibly matching TRBD1 (6 bases). The germline V gene has CDR1 LGHNT and CDR2 FRNRAP. This CDR3 comprises 14 residues. Trimming removed 5 bases at V and 8 bases at J, with 16 bases between. CDR3 residues: CASGPHMGAEPQHF. The CDR3 bases are TGTGCTAGTGGTCCTCACATGGGGGCGGAGCCCCAGCATTTT.

The chain combines TRBV6-1 with TRBJ2-7, with D tentatively TRBD1 (5 bases). The V end was cut by 2 bases, the J end by 1 base, with 21 bases between. In germline, CDR1 is MNHNS, CDR2 SASEGT. The CDR3 loop spans 18 amino acids. The CDR3 nucleotides are TGTGCCAGCAGTGAACAATCTTTACCCGGACACGAATCCTACGAGCAGTACTTC. It is translated as CASSEQSLPGHESYEQYF.

Note on this clone: This CDR3 is also generated by other DNA sequences in the sample. The V and J genes are TRBV5-1 and TRBJ2-7, with TRBD1 matching 11 bases. Germline V gene data show CDR1 as SGHRS and CDR2 as YFSETQ. The CDR3 contains 14 residues. The ends lost 3 bases at V and 2 bases at J; junction bases unmatched: 1. The CDR3 bases are TGCGCCAGCAGCTCGGGACAGGGGGCCTACGAGCAGTACTTC. Amino acids: CASSSGQGAYEQYF.

V and J are TRBV9 and TRBJ2-1, with unresolved D. The germline V gene encodes CDR1 SGDLS and CDR2 YYNGEE. The CDR3 has 15 residues. Trimming took off 4 bases at V and 4 bases at J, with 15 bases between the two ends. CDR3 protein: CASSPLSAIYNEQFF. CDR3 sequence (DNA): TGTGCCAGCAGCCCTCTATCAGCGATATACAATGAGCAGTTCTTC.

CDR3 in amino acids: CASSETGTGGDEQYF. In DNA, the CDR3 is TGTGCCAGCAGTGAAACCGGGACAGGGGGGGACGAGCAGTACTTC. This chain joins TRBV25-1 and TRBJ2-7; 11 nucleotides align to TRBD1. CDR1 is MGHDK, CDR2 SYGVNS, per germline. The trim removed 2 bases at V and 5 bases at J, leaving 5 bases unmatched. The CDR3 totals 15 residues.

The chain employs TRBV29-1 and TRBJ1-4; 7 bases fit TRBD1. J was trimmed by 0 bases and V by 6 bases; bases with no gene match: 7. The CDR3 has 15 residues. CDR1 and CDR2 (germline): SQVTM, ANQGSEA. CDR3 in DNA: TGCAGCGTCAAACGCGGGACAGCAACTAATGAAAAACTGTTTTTT. This translates into CSVKRGTATNEKLFF.

The chain has TRBV7-2 and TRBJ2-1; 12 positions match TRBD2. Germline V gene lookup returns CDR1 SGHTA and CDR2 FQGNSA. V lost 5 bases, J lost 2 bases, and 4 bases stayed unmatched. There are 16 residues in the CDR3. CDR3: CASSRRTSGAYNEQFF. The CDR3 DNA follows: TGTGCCAGCAGCCGCCGGACTAGCGGGGCCTACAATGAGCAGTTCTTC.

The CDR3 is CASSQAPTGGSETQYF. DNA of the CDR3: TGCGCCAGCAGCCAAGCCCCGACAGGGGGCAGTGAGACCCAGTACTTC. The chain has TRBV4-1 and TRBJ2-5, with 10 bases fitting TRBD1. This CDR3 region has 16 residues. After removal of 1 base from V and 5 bases from J, the junction contained 7 bases not matched to a gene. Germline V gives CDR1 MGHRA, CDR2 YSYEKL.

The V call is TRBV10-3, the J call TRBJ1-3; no reliable D call. Germline V gene sequence: CDR1 ENHRY, CDR2 SYGVKD. This CDR3 contains 12 residues. V lost 8 bases to trimming and J lost 0 bases, with 5 bases between them. The CDR3 DNA sequence: TGTGCCATCCGCGGCTCTGGAAACACCATATATTTT. Translation: CAIRGSGNTIYF.

This chain connects TRBV27 to TRBJ2-5; 8 bases agree with TRBD1. The germline CDR1 and CDR2 sequences are MNHEY and SMNVEV (reference sequence). The CDR3 length is 15 residues. The V gene end was trimmed by 2 bases and the J gene end by 2 bases; junction bases not matched to a gene: 4. CDR3 amino acids: CASSLRQGLQETQYF. DNA of the CDR3: TGTGCCAGCAGTTTAAGACAGGGGCTTCAAGAGACCCAGTACTTC.

The V call is TRBV7-2, the J call TRBJ2-7; tentatively, D is TRBD1 (5 bases). The CDR3 sequence is 14 residues long. Germline loops: CDR1 SGHTA, CDR2 FQGNSA. V was clipped by 0 bases and J by 2 bases, with 8 bases between them. The CDR3 reads CASSLAQGPYEQYF. The CDR3 DNA follows: TGTGCCAGCAGCTTAGCCCAGGGCCCCTACGAGCAGTACTTC.

V gene TRBV12-5 combines with J gene TRBJ1-3; 7 bases map to TRBD1. V was clipped by 2 bases and J by 2 bases; unmatched bases: 21. This CDR3 region has 21 residues. The germline V gene encodes CDR1 LGHNT and CDR2 FRNRAP. The CDR3 region has the DNA TGTGCTAGTGGTTTGAGACCCCTACCTACCCATGGGACAGAAACTGGAAACACCATATATTTT. The encoded protein is CASGLRPLPTHGTETGNTIYF.

The V and J genes are TRBV7-8 and TRBJ2-1, with 13 bases fitting TRBD2. The V and J ends lost 1 base and 10 bases, in that order; junction bases with no gene match: 7. There are 16 residues in the CDR3. The germline CDR1 and CDR2 sequences are SGHVS and FQNEAQ. The DNA of the CDR3 is TGTGCCAGCAGCTTAGTGACTAGCGGGAGGCAGGGGGAGCAGTTCTTC. It yields the protein CASSLVTSGRQGEQFF. Using reference TRBV7-8 and TRBJ2-1 for the parts outside the CDR3, the full variable domain is GAGVSQSPRYKVAKRGQDVALRCDPISGHVSLFWYQQALGQGPEFLTYFQNEAQLDKSGLPSDRFFAERPEGSVSTLKIQRTQQEDSAVYLCASSLVTSGRQGEQFFGPGTRLTVL.

The rearrangement uses TRBV11-2 and TRBJ2-2, with 9 bases fitting TRBD2. With 1 base clipped from V and 1 base from J, the junction kept 10 bases outside the gene matches. This CDR3 is 19 amino acids long. Germline CDR1 reads SGHAT; CDR2 reads FQNNGV. CDR3: CASSLVSLAGRVNTGELFF. The CDR3 nucleotides are TGTGCCAGCAGCTTAGTTTCTCTAGCGGGGCGTGTGAACACCGGGGAGCTGTTTTTT.

The rearrangement uses TRBV7-8 and TRBJ1-3; TRBD1 might be the D (6 bases). CDR1 SGHVS and CDR2 FQNEAQ come from the germline V gene. CDR3 size: 17 residues. Trimming pared 4 bases from V and 4 bases from J, leaving 20 bases between. In DNA, the CDR3 is TGTGCCAGCAGCTCGATTAGGACAGAGAGTCGAGGAAACACCATATATTTT. It is translated as CASSSIRTESRGNTIYF.

This clone was observed a handful of times. V gene TRBV19 combines with J gene TRBJ2-5, with D tentatively TRBD2 (6 bases). Trimming cost V 5 bases and J 7 bases, with 14 bases left between them. The CDR3 is 13 residues long. CDR1 LNHDA and CDR2 SQIVND come from the germline V gene (reference sequence). The CDR3, as DNA: TGTGCCAGTAGTCCCCGGGGAGGAGTGACCCAGTACTTC. Its protein is CASSPRGGVTQYF.